These 28 T cell receptor beta chains share one sample of origin, sequenced in a study of response to subunit inactivated influenza vaccine. MiXCR, applied by TCRdb to the RT-PCR reads, yields one record per CDR3 protein. This table holds about 540,000 distinct CDR3 sequences, around 21% found once. The same sample was also used in a study of T cells expressing NK-cell markers. That paper adds: cDNA encoding TCR beta was synthesized via 5'RACE template switching incorporating UMIs.

Here the sequenced sample was CD4+ T cells sorted from PBMCs, taken 11 to 12 days after vaccination. These receptors were collected from a man aged 50 to 59 who received an inactivated influenza vaccine.

The chain is built from TRBV19 and TRBJ2-3; 10 bases fit TRBD1. Germline V gene sequence: CDR1 LNHDA, CDR2 SQIVND (reference sequence). CDR3 size: 17 residues. Losses at the gene ends were 4 bases for V and 4 bases for J; bases not matched to a gene: 11. CDR3 protein: CASSNPGQGPRPDTQYF. CDR3 in DNA: TGTGCCAGTAGTAACCCGGGACAGGGGCCCCGTCCAGATACGCAGTATTTT.

This rearrangement joins TRBV5-1 to TRBJ2-3, with 10 bases fitting TRBD1. The germline gives CDR1 SGHRS, CDR2 YFSETQ. This CDR3 region has 16 residues. V was clipped by 8 bases and J by 9 bases; unmatched bases: 18. CDR3 in DNA: TGCGCCAGGACCTCCTGGGACAGGGGTAAGGTGAGGACGCAGTATTTT. This translates into CARTSWDRGKVRTQYF.

This clonotype appeared a few times. This rearrangement joins TRBV3-1 to TRBJ1-1; D not resolved. The germline CDR1 and CDR2 sequences are LGHDT and YNNKEL (reference sequence). The CDR3 has 14 amino acids. V shed 1 base and J shed 6 bases, with 12 bases lying between them. CDR3 residues: CASSQAWAGAEAFF. CDR3 DNA: TGTGCCAGCAGCCAAGCATGGGCCGGCGCTGAAGCTTTCTTT.

V is TRBV7-8 and J is TRBJ2-5, with D unclear. The CDR3 is 15 residues long. Germline V CDR1 and CDR2: SGHVS, FQNEAQ. Deletions cut 2 bases from V and 0 bases from J, with 10 bases between. The CDR3 region is CASSLLSAYQETQYF. Written as DNA, the CDR3 is TGTGCCAGCAGCTTATTATCGGCGTACCAAGAGACCCAGTACTTC.

The rearrangement joins TRBV7-2 to TRBJ1-3; tentative D call: TRBD1 (5 bases). V was clipped by 6 bases and J by 2 bases, with 11 bases between them. The CDR3 extends over 14 amino acids. Germline V gene data show CDR1 as SGHTA and CDR2 as FQGNSA. CDR3 in amino acids: CASRRGAPGNTIYF. The CDR3 nucleotides are TGTGCCAGCAGGCGAGGGGCCCCTGGAAACACCATATATTTT.

As regards this clonotype: The junction departs from germline at one end; a sequencing error may be responsible. The chain joins TRBV7-9 to TRBJ2-5; 13 nucleotides match TRBD2. In germline, CDR1 is SEHNR, CDR2 FQNEAQ (reference sequence). This CDR3 has 12 amino acids. CDR3 sequence (DNA): TGTGCCAGCAGCTTGACTAGCGGGGGGTTGGACTTC. It encodes CASSLTSGGLDF.

J is TRBJ2-3 and V is TRBV25-1; D not certain. Germline lookup yields CDR1 MGHDK and CDR2 SYGVNS. The CDR3 covers 14 residues. V lost 6 bases and J lost 5, with 15 bases in between. CDR3 DNA: TGTGCCAGCAGATCGGGTCTACGAGGAGATACGCAGTATTTT. Its translation is CASRSGLRGDTQYF.

This clonotype appeared a few times. The chain has TRBV10-3 and TRBJ2-7; TRBD1 is a possible D gene (6 bases). The CDR3 spans 14 residues. CDR1 and CDR2 from the germline V gene are ENHRY and SYGVKD. Trimming took 6 bases from V and 1 from J, leaving 13 bases between them. CDR3 loop: CAISETGGSYEQYF. CDR3 DNA: TGTGCCATCAGCGAGACAGGAGGATCCTACGAGCAGTACTTC.

This clonotype was counted a few times. The gene calls are TRBV5-8 and TRBJ2-2, with D possibly being TRBD1 or TRBD2 (5 bases each). CDR1 is SGHTS and CDR2 is YDEGEE in the germline V gene. The CDR3 runs to 15 residues. V lost 0 bases and J lost 1, with 7 bases in between. The CDR3 reads CASSLERGNTGELFF. CDR3 coding DNA: TGTGCCAGCAGCTTGGAGAGGGGGAACACCGGGGAGCTGTTTTTT.

V and J are TRBV27 and TRBJ2-5; D is uncertain. V was clipped by 3 bases and J by 5 bases, with 10 bases between them. This CDR3 is built from 13 residues. CDR1 and CDR2 from the germline V gene are MNHEY and SMNVEV (reference sequence). CDR3 in amino acids: CASSFQARETQYF. The CDR3, as DNA: TGTGCCAGCAGTTTTCAGGCGAGGGAGACCCAGTACTTC.

V and J are TRBV4-3 and TRBJ2-1; D is ambiguous. Trimming pared 1 base from V and 10 bases from J, leaving 11 bases between. Germline V gene data show CDR1 as LGHNA and CDR2 as YSLEER. The CDR3 length is 13 residues. In nucleotides, the CDR3 is TGCGCCAGCAGCCAAGGGGTGGTAAACGAGCAGTTCTTC. Its translation: CASSQGVVNEQFF.

The chain combines TRBV7-2 with TRBJ1-2; D is uncertain. The CDR3 runs to 14 residues. V shed 1 base and J shed 0 bases, with 6 bases lying between them. The germline V gene has CDR1 SGHTA and CDR2 FQGNSA. The CDR3 DNA follows: TGTGCCAGCAGCTTAGACATAGCTAACTATGGCTACACCTTC. This encodes CASSLDIANYGYTF.

This clonotype was observed many times. The chain recombines TRBV6-1 with TRBJ2-3, with 12 bases identical to TRBD1. Germline values: CDR1 MNHNS, CDR2 SASEGT. CDR3 length: 17 residues. J was trimmed by 6 bases and V by 4 bases; bases with no gene match: 11. Here the CDR3 DNA reads TGTGCCAGCAGTGCCCAGGGACAGGGGGCGAAGAGGGATACGCAGTATTTT. Translated: CASSAQGQGAKRDTQYF.

This clonotype showed up just a few times. The CDR3 end shows no conserved phenylalanine or tryptophan, and so a read error is likely. No DNA is shown, since the ends of the CDR3 on it are uncertain; the CDR3 is the one TCRdb lists. V and J are TRBV29-1 and TRBJ2-1; the table's D call, TRBD2, was not checked against the DNA. Germline assignment: CDR1 SQVTM and CDR2 ANQGSEA. 11 amino acids form the CDR3, both terminal residues included. The CDR3 loop is CSVEEGRLAFP.

This clonotype was detected ten times or more. The V and J genes are TRBV7-9 and TRBJ2-7; D remains unclear. V lost 5 bases and J 4 bases, leaving 9 bases between the germline ends. Germline CDR1 SEHNR, CDR2 FQNEAQ (reference sequence). There are 12 residues in the CDR3. The CDR3, as DNA: TGTGCCAGCAGCCTGGGCCAATACGAGCAGTACTTC. This gives the protein CASSLGQYEQYF.

The chain has TRBV3-1 and TRBJ2-4; the D is unclear. Germline V gives CDR1 LGHDT, CDR2 YNNKEL (reference sequence). This CDR3 comprises 14 residues. The ends were cut back, 4 bases at V and 9 bases at J, with 16 bases in the middle. The CDR3 region has the DNA TGTGCCAGCAGCCCCGACTCGGGCTCCGCCATTCAGTACTTC. Its translation: CASSPDSGSAIQYF.

The chain joins TRBV7-2 to TRBJ1-1; unclear D gene. The CDR3 covers 15 residues. The V end lost 1 base, the J end lost 1 base, and 10 bases lay between the germline ends. Per the germline V gene, CDR1 is SGHTA and CDR2 is FQGNSA. CDR3 sequence reads: CASSLVVTTNTEAFF. CDR3 DNA sequence: TGTGCCAGCAGCTTAGTCGTCACAACGAACACTGAAGCTTTCTTT.

This clonotype was counted between two and nine times. The V call is TRBV5-5, the J call TRBJ1-5; D might be TRBD1 (5 bases). Germline CDR1 and CDR2: SGHKS and YYEKEE (reference sequence). This CDR3 region has 15 residues. V dropped 4 bases and J dropped 0 bases, with 11 bases sitting between them. CDR3 nucleotide sequence: TGTGCCAGCAGCCCGACAGCGAATAGCAATCAGCCCCAGCATTTT. Its translation: CASSPTANSNQPQHF.

This chain links TRBV9 with TRBJ2-3; D gene uncertain. V dropped 0 bases and J dropped 3 bases, with 14 bases sitting between them. The CDR3 sequence is 16 residues long. Germline V lookup: CDR1 SGDLS, CDR2 YYNGEE. In nucleotides, the CDR3 is TGTGCCAGCAGCGTAGGGCAGGCCTACGGGACAGATACGCAGTATTTT. Amino acids: CASSVGQAYGTDTQYF.

The rearrangement uses TRBV20-1 and TRBJ2-3; 11 bases agree with TRBD1. The J segment lost 5 bases and the V segment lost 6 bases, leaving 10 bases of the junction unmatched. Germline values: CDR1 DFQATT, CDR2 SNEGSKA (reference sequence). This CDR3 is 15 amino acids long. CDR3 bases: TGCAGTGCCCGCTGGGACAGGGGGGCGGAAGATACGCAGTATTTT. The encoded protein is CSARWDRGAEDTQYF.

This rearrangement joins TRBV28 to TRBJ2-3; the match to TRBD1 covers 10 bases. V lost 8 bases, J lost 5 bases, and 10 bases stayed unmatched. CDR1 is MDHEN, CDR2 SYDVKM, per germline. This CDR3 has 15 amino acids. In DNA form, the CDR3 reads TGTGCCAGCCTTCCACCGGGACAGGGGATAGATACGCAGTATTTT. Translating it yields CASLPPGQGIDTQYF.

This clonotype turned up a few times. This chain links TRBV5-6 with TRBJ2-2; D uncertain. CDR3 length: 12 amino acids. Trimming cost V 1 base and J 7 bases, with 5 bases left between them. Germline V lookup: CDR1 SGHDT, CDR2 YYEEEE. The CDR3 reads CASSLFYGELFF. CDR3 nucleotide sequence: TGTGCCAGCAGCTTGTTTTACGGGGAGCTGTTTTTT.

In nucleotides, the CDR3 is TGCAGTGCTACAAGACAGGGAGGGTCTCGTGGGGCCAACGTCCTGACTTTC. Translated, it gives CSATRQGGSRGANVLTF. The chain carries TRBV20-1 and TRBJ2-6, with D perhaps given as TRBD1 or TRBD2 (7 bases each). From germline, CDR1 is DFQATT and CDR2 SNEGSKA (reference sequence). Trimming removed 4 bases from V and 3 bases from J, with 19 bases in between. This CDR3 has 17 amino acids.

This clonotype was seen repeatedly, ten times or more. The J gene is TRBJ2-7, the V gene TRBV11-2; D gene ambiguous. Deletions cut 0 bases from V and 7 bases from J, with 10 bases between. Germline V gene sequence: CDR1 SGHAT, CDR2 FQNNGV. This CDR3 is 13 amino acids long. This CDR3 reads CASSLDRAVEQYF. In DNA form, the CDR3 reads TGTGCCAGCAGCTTAGATCGGGCCGTAGAGCAGTACTTC.

The rearrangement uses TRBV5-1 and TRBJ1-6; D unresolved. Germline loops: CDR1 SGHRS, CDR2 YFSETQ. The CDR3 length is 13 residues. Trimming left V 5 bases short and J 5 bases short, with 8 bases between. CDR3 DNA: TGCGCCAGCAGGGAGGCGGATAATTCACCCCTCCACTTT. Residues: CASREADNSPLHF.

The chain is built from TRBV4-3 and TRBJ2-7; no definite D call. Trimming took off 0 bases at V and 2 bases at J, with 14 bases between the two ends. The germline CDR1 and CDR2 sequences are LGHNA and YSLEER. The CDR3 is 16 residues long. CDR3 DNA: TGCGCCAGCAGCCAAGATTCGAGACGGGCCCCCTACGAGCAGTACTTC. This encodes CASSQDSRRAPYEQYF.

The sample holds a few counts of this clonotype. This chain links TRBV30 with TRBJ1-2; D perhaps matches TRBD1 (5 bases). V lost 7 bases and J lost 5, with 17 bases in between. Per the germline V gene, CDR1 is GTSNPN and CDR2 is SVGIG (reference sequence). The CDR3 extends over 13 amino acids. In nucleotides, the CDR3 is TGTGCCTTAAGTGAGGGGCCATGGTATGGCTACACCTTC. It translates to CALSEGPWYGYTF.

This clonotype has a handful of counts. This chain connects TRBV7-9 to TRBJ2-1; 7 bases map to TRBD2. Per germline, CDR1 SEHNR and CDR2 FQNEAQ (reference sequence). The V segment lost 6 bases and the J segment 6 bases; nucleotides outside the gene matches: 2. The CDR3 has 12 amino acids. Here the CDR3 DNA reads TGTGCCAGCAGTCGACTAGCCAATGAGCAGTTCTTC. The encoded protein is CASSRLANEQFF.